Following are 22 T cell receptor beta chains from one sample sequenced in a study of control samples from healthy donors and cancer patients. Sequencing was performed with immunoSEQ multiplex PCR; in TCRdb, only in-frame clones are kept and a portion is missing. This sample yields 130,000 or so clones, of which approximately 94% are seen a single time; about 12% belongs to the top ten. The specimen sequenced was blood. These receptors were taken from a man in his forties in good health.

The chain is built from TRBV27 and TRBJ1-5; the D gene is possibly TRBD1 (5 bases). V was trimmed by 5 bases and J by 10 bases, leaving 18 bases between them. The CDR3 has 14 amino acids. Germline lookup yields CDR1 MNHEY and CDR2 SMNVEV (reference sequence). CDR3 DNA sequence: TGTGCCAGCAGTACTCCCGGGACCTCGGGTCCCCAGCATTTT. This encodes CASSTPGTSGPQHF.

The CDR3 nucleotides read TGTGCCAGCAGTGATGTTGCAAAGACCCAGTACTTC. Translation gives CASSDVAKTQYF. The rearrangement uses TRBV6-1 and TRBJ2-5; D is ambiguous. V shed 3 bases and J shed 6 bases, with 8 bases lying between them. This CDR3 is built from 12 residues. Germline CDR1 reads MNHNS; CDR2 reads SASEGT.

J is TRBJ1-3 and V is TRBV9, with unresolved D. CDR3 length equals 17 residues. CDR1 and CDR2 from the germline V gene are SGDLS and YYNGEE. With 3 bases removed from V and 0 bases from J, the gap between germline ends came to 16 bases. Here the CDR3 reads CASSAPGFPSSGNTIYF. CDR3 DNA sequence: TGTGCCAGCAGCGCCCCGGGCTTCCCCAGCTCTGGAAACACCATATATTTT.

Turning to this clone: The sample contains more than one DNA sequence encoding this CDR3. The rearrangement uses TRBV7-8 and TRBJ2-1; 10 bases match TRBD2. Germline values: CDR1 SGHVS, CDR2 FQNEAQ. V lost 1 base and J lost 4; bases outside the gene matches: 7. The CDR3 sequence is 17 residues long. CDR3 sequence reads: CASSLVSRTSGYNEQFF. As DNA, the CDR3 is TGTGCCAGCAGCTTAGTATCCAGGACTAGCGGTTACAATGAGCAGTTCTTC.

This chain links TRBV19 with TRBJ2-2; D gene uncertain. The CDR3 spans 12 residues. The V and J ends lost 5 bases and 6 bases respectively, with 7 bases between them. Germline assignment: CDR1 LNHDA and CDR2 SQIVND (reference sequence). The CDR3 loop reads CASSPRPGELFF. The CDR3 DNA follows: TGTGCCAGTAGTCCCCGACCCGGGGAGCTGTTTTTT.

CDR3 sequence (DNA): TGCGCCAGCAGCCAAATGGACCGTGGCGGAGGAAACACCATATATTTT. This encodes CASSQMDRGGGNTIYF. V gene TRBV4-1 combines with J gene TRBJ1-3; D is uncertain. V was pared by 2 bases and J by 4 bases, with 15 bases between. The germline V gene has CDR1 MGHRA and CDR2 YSYEKL. The CDR3 is 16 residues long.

CDR3 nucleotides: TGTGCCAGCAGCTTTGGGGTCTATAGCAATCAGCCCCAGCATTTT. Its protein is CASSFGVYSNQPQHF. This chain joins TRBV7-2 and TRBJ1-5, with unresolved D. V was pared by 3 bases and J by 0 bases, with 9 bases between. The CDR3 is made up of 15 amino acids. Germline-derived CDR1 and CDR2 are SGHTA and FQGNSA.

The chain carries TRBV27 and TRBJ2-6, with 10 nucleotides matching TRBD1. V lost 2 bases to trimming and J lost 3 bases; unmatched junction nucleotides: 13. Germline V CDR1 and CDR2: MNHEY, SMNVEV (reference sequence). This CDR3 contains 20 residues. CDR3 residues: CASSLAVVTGGASGANVLTF. Here the CDR3 DNA reads TGTGCCAGCAGTTTAGCAGTGGTGACAGGGGGCGCTAGTGGGGCCAACGTCCTGACTTTC.

The chain uses TRBV4-2 and TRBJ1-5, with 7 bases that match TRBD1. Trimming at V came to 0 bases and at J to 7 bases, leaving 6 bases not matched to a gene. The CDR3 covers 15 residues. CDR1 is LGHNA, CDR2 YNFKEQ, per germline. The CDR3 protein is CASSQETGPGQPQHF. The DNA for the CDR3 is TGTGCCAGCAGCCAAGAGACAGGGCCGGGGCAGCCCCAGCATTTT.

J is TRBJ2-5 and V is TRBV24-1; TRBD2 matches 11 bases. With 1 base clipped from V and 2 bases from J, the junction kept 8 bases outside the gene matches. This CDR3 is 18 amino acids long. Looked up from germline, CDR1 is KGHDR and CDR2 is SFDVKD. The chain's CDR3 is CATSDFRLAGGLQETQYF. The DNA for the CDR3 is TGTGCCACCAGTGATTTTCGGCTAGCGGGAGGCCTACAAGAGACCCAGTACTTC.

The gene calls are TRBV4-3 and TRBJ2-3, with no clear D. Germline CDR1 LGHNA, CDR2 YSLEER. The length of the CDR3 is 14 residues. The V gene lost 0 bases and the J gene lost 1 base, with 5 bases spanning the gap. The CDR3, as DNA: TGCGCCAGCAGCCAAGATGTCCGCACAGATACGCAGTATTTT. It specifies CASSQDVRTDTQYF.

The J gene is TRBJ1-2, the V gene TRBV5-1, with D perhaps matching TRBD1 (6 bases). V lost 4 bases to trimming and J lost 8 bases, with 27 bases between them. CDR1 and CDR2 from the germline V gene are SGHRS and YFSETQ. There are 17 residues in the CDR3. CDR3 sequence reads: CASSDQGGTNFGGGYTF. The CDR3 nucleotides are TGCGCCAGCAGCGACCAAGGGGGTACTAACTTCGGGGGAGGCTACACCTTC.

This chain uses TRBV7-9 with TRBJ2-3; D unresolved. The germline V and J ends were trimmed by 1 base and 2 bases, with 10 bases remaining between them. Germline V gives CDR1 SEHNR, CDR2 FQNEAQ (reference sequence). This CDR3 is built from 15 residues. The CDR3 region is CASSLEWEPTDTQYF. In DNA, the CDR3 is TGTGCCAGCAGCTTAGAGTGGGAACCCACAGATACGCAGTATTTT.

The chain joins TRBV5-4 to TRBJ1-1, with D perhaps matching TRBD1 (5 bases). The CDR3 sequence is 14 residues long. The germline gives CDR1 SGHNT, CDR2 YYREEE (reference sequence). V was pared by 4 bases and J by 6 bases, with 16 bases between. In DNA, the CDR3 is TGTGCCAGCAGCCCCTCGGGGCGTAGGGCTGAAGCTTTCTTT. It encodes CASSPSGRRAEAFF.

The V call is TRBV29-1, the J call TRBJ2-7, with D unresolved. V lost 5 bases, J lost 0 bases, and 8 bases lay in between. CDR3 length: 12 amino acids. CDR1 is SQVTM, CDR2 ANQGSEA, per germline. CDR3: CSVQPSSYEQYF. CDR3 DNA: TGCAGCGTTCAACCGAGCTCCTACGAGCAGTACTTC.

The chain has TRBV24-1 and TRBJ1-2; TRBD1 is a possible D gene (5 bases). CDR1 is KGHDR, CDR2 SFDVKD, per germline. The CDR3 covers 13 residues. V was trimmed by 3 bases and J by 6 bases, leaving 10 bases between them. For the CDR3, the DNA is TGTGCCACCAGTGATCCCGGGGACGATGGCTACACCTTC. This codes for CATSDPGDDGYTF.

This chain connects TRBV7-2 to TRBJ2-1; D gene uncertain. The CDR3 length is 13 residues. Germline V CDR1 and CDR2: SGHTA, FQGNSA. Trimming cost V 1 base and J 6 bases, with 7 bases left between them. This CDR3 is CASSLDPINEQFF. The CDR3 bases are TGTGCCAGCAGCTTAGACCCCATCAATGAGCAGTTCTTC.

The chain has TRBV5-1 and TRBJ2-5; possible D gene TRBD2, 5 bases. CDR3 size: 12 residues. The germline gives CDR1 SGHRS, CDR2 YFSETQ. Trimming cost V 4 bases and J 5 bases, with 9 bases left between them. The CDR3 region has the DNA TGCGCCAGCAGCCGGACTTTGGAGACCCAGTACTTC. Residues: CASSRTLETQYF.

The DNA of the CDR3 is TGTGCCAGCAGGCAACAGGGGGGGAACACTGAAGCTTTCTTT. Residues: CASRQQGGNTEAFF. J is TRBJ1-1 and V is TRBV6-1; 8 bases align to TRBD1. Trimming at V came to 6 bases and at J to 1 base, leaving 4 bases not matched to a gene. CDR3 length: 14 residues. Germline V lookup: CDR1 MNHNS, CDR2 SASEGT.

The V and J genes are TRBV5-6 and TRBJ1-2; D gene unclear. Germline assignment: CDR1 SGHDT and CDR2 YYEEEE. V shed 0 bases and J shed 8 bases, with 8 bases lying between them. The CDR3 is made up of 12 amino acids. The CDR3 protein is CASSLDAFGYTF. For the CDR3, the DNA is TGTGCCAGCAGCTTGGATGCTTTCGGCTACACCTTC.

The chain couples TRBV4-1 to TRBJ2-7; D ambiguous. This CDR3 contains 16 residues. V was trimmed by 5 bases and J by 0 bases, leaving 17 bases between them. CDR1 and CDR2 from the germline V gene are MGHRA and YSYEKL. The CDR3 region is CASSEVGHTHSYEQYF. The CDR3 region has the DNA TGCGCCAGCAGCGAAGTAGGTCACACTCACTCCTACGAGCAGTACTTC.

This clone has a single count. The chain uses TRBV12-3 or TRBV12-4 and TRBJ2-1; 8 positions agree with TRBD2. The CDR3 length is 12 residues. V was pared by 5 bases and J by 11 bases, with 5 bases of the junction left unmatched. Here the CDR3 DNA reads TGTGCCAGCAGTCCAAGACTAGCGAAGCAGTTCTTC. It specifies CASSPRLAKQFF.